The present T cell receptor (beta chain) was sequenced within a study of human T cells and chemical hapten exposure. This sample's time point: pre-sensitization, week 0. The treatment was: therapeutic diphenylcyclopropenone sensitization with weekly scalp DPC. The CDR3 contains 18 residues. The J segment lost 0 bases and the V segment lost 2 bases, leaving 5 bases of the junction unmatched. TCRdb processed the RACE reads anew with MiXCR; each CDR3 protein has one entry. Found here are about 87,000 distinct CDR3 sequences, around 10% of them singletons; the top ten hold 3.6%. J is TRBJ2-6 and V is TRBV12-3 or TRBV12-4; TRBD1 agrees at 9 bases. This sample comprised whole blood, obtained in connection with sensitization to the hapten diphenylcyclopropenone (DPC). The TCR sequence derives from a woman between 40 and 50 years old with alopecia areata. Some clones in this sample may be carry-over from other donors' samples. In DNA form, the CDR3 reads TGTGCCAGCAGTTTAAGAGGACAGGGGACCTCTGGGGCCAACGTCCTGACTTTC. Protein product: CASSLRGQGTSGANVLTF.